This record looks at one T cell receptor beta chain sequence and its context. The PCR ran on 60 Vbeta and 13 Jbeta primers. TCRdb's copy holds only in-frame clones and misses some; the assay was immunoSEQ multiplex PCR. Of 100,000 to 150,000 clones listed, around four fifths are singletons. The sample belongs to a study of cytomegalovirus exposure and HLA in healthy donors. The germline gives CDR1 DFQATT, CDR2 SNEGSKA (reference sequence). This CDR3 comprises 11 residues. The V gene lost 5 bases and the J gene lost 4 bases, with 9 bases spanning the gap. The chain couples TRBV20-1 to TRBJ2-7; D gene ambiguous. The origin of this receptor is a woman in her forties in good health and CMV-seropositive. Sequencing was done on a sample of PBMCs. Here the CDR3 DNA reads TGCAGTGCTGAACAGAGATACGAGCAGTACTTC. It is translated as CSAEQRYEQYF.